This T cell receptor (beta chain) was recorded in a study of T-cell memory formation after mild COVID-19. MiXCR, run by TCRdb on the 5' RACE reads, gives a single entry per CDR3 protein. This table holds 550,000 to 600,000 distinct CDR3 sequences, roughly 20% found once. Study results and caveats: The second-wave clones peaking on day 37 were not confirmed as SARS-CoV-2-specific.

In its sample, this clonotype was seen once. The antigen is undetermined. V was shortened by 2 bases and J by 4 bases, with 14 bases between the two germline ends. The CDR3 is 15 amino acids. Germline V CDR1 and CDR2: LNHDA, SQIVND (reference sequence). The chain has TRBV19 and TRBJ1-1; a weak D match, TRBD1 (5 bases). The source is an adult woman who had mild COVID-19 (a few samples of this study predate the infection). Cell type and time point are not known. Input material: PBMCs or a T cell subset sorted from them (not recorded which). The CDR3 DNA reads as TGTGCCAGTAGTATAAGTTGGCAGGGCTCCACTGAAGCTTTCTTT. Its protein product is CASSISWQGSTEAFF.